A selection of T cell receptor beta chains follows, all from one sample in a study of regulatory T cells in long-lasting Graves disease. Via MiXCR, TCRdb re-called the multiplex PCR reads, giving one row per CDR3 protein. The sample consists of 430,000 or so distinct CDR3 sequences, around a fifth of them appearing once. The material was peripheral blood mononuclear cells (PBMCs), obtained when the disease was refractory, from a patient treated with antithyroid drugs. The receptors were sampled from a female donor with Graves disease. The CDR3 runs from the conserved cysteine through the conserved F or W. A D gene is named only where the DNA matches it firmly.

j_gene: TRBJ2-1
d_gene: -
v_gene: TRBV11-2
CDR3aa: CASSTGEEYNEQFF

j_gene: TRBJ2-1
d_gene: -
v_gene: TRBV6-1
CDR3aa: CASSNSNSYNEQFF

j_gene: TRBJ1-2
d_gene: -
v_gene: TRBV27
CDR3aa: CASSSGIGYTF

j_gene: TRBJ2-1
d_gene: -
v_gene: TRBV2
CDR3aa: CASRWGLDNEQFF

j_gene: TRBJ2-6
d_gene: -
v_gene: TRBV19
CDR3aa: CASSAPPVGSGANVLTF

j_gene: TRBJ2-1
d_gene: -
v_gene: TRBV20-1
CDR3aa: CSARALDSSYNEQFF

j_gene: TRBJ2-6
d_gene: TRBD1
v_gene: TRBV7-2
CDR3aa: CASSYTGTVKSGANVLTF

j_gene: TRBJ2-7
d_gene: -
v_gene: TRBV5-6
CDR3aa: CASSLDRRSYEQYF

j_gene: TRBJ1-4
d_gene: -
v_gene: TRBV6-1
CDR3aa: CATPAGPNEKLFF

j_gene: TRBJ2-7
d_gene: -
v_gene: TRBV20-1
CDR3aa: CSARGGRVRSSYEQYF

j_gene: TRBJ2-5
d_gene: TRBD2
v_gene: TRBV2
CDR3aa: CASSEEGGTGVETQYF

j_gene: TRBJ2-2
d_gene: TRBD2
v_gene: TRBV7-8
CDR3aa: CASSLAPSSGRAGELFF

j_gene: TRBJ2-3
d_gene: TRBD2
v_gene: TRBV3-1
CDR3aa: CASSQWVAGDTDTQYF

j_gene: TRBJ2-1
d_gene: -
v_gene: TRBV12-3/TRBV12-4
CDR3aa: CASSRSWNEQFF

j_gene: TRBJ1-4
d_gene: -
v_gene: TRBV27
CDR3aa: CASSMFRGGKEKLFF

j_gene: TRBJ2-7
d_gene: TRBD1
v_gene: TRBV3-1
CDR3aa: CASSPSQTGISYEQYF

j_gene: TRBJ1-1
d_gene: -
v_gene: TRBV7-9
CDR3aa: CASSGDLGAEAFF

j_gene: TRBJ2-2
d_gene: -
v_gene: TRBV27
CDR3aa: CASSLGGRELFF

j_gene: TRBJ2-1
d_gene: TRBD1
v_gene: TRBV25-1
CDR3aa: CASRAGGNEQFF

j_gene: TRBJ2-2
d_gene: -
v_gene: TRBV3-1
CDR3aa: CASSQEGGDGELFF

j_gene: TRBJ2-2
d_gene: TRBD2
v_gene: TRBV5-1
CDR3aa: CASSLVSGKSGELFF

j_gene: TRBJ2-5
d_gene: -
v_gene: TRBV27
CDR3aa: CASSFIGLPQETQYF

j_gene: TRBJ2-5
d_gene: TRBD2
v_gene: TRBV29-1
CDR3aa: CSVENPLAGDQETQYF

j_gene: TRBJ2-3
d_gene: -
v_gene: TRBV4-2
CDR3aa: CASSPTKDSTDTQYF

j_gene: TRBJ2-5
d_gene: -
v_gene: TRBV28
CDR3aa: CAARDFRQTQYF

j_gene: TRBJ2-1
d_gene: -
v_gene: TRBV11-2
CDR3aa: CASSSRMNYYNEQFF

j_gene: TRBJ2-7
d_gene: -
v_gene: TRBV3-1
CDR3aa: CASSQDNRRSYEQYF